Listed here is a single T cell receptor (beta chain). This CDR3 has 13 amino acids. Germline CDR1 reads SGHDT; CDR2 reads YYEEEE. V lost 7 bases, J lost 6 bases, and 14 bases lay in between. The data stem from a study of patients and donors after allogeneic stem cell transplantation. A single record per CDR3 protein comes from TCRdb applying MiXCR to the RT-PCR reads. The sample lists 920,000 or so distinct CDR3 sequences, approximately 19% occurring once. Sequenced material: blood, either unsorted or a sorted T cell fraction (not recorded which). This TCR derives from a human donor who was either an allogeneic HSCT recipient or a stem cell or donor lymphocyte infusion donor (not recorded which). It is not recorded whose cells these are; they may come from a transplant donor. The V gene is TRBV5-6, the J gene TRBJ2-1; D is tentatively TRBD1 or TRBD2 (5 bases each). CDR3 amino acids: CASGTTTGNEQFF. CDR3 DNA sequence: TGTGCCAGCGGGACCACGACGGGCAATGAGCAGTTCTTC.